These 26 T cell receptor beta chains were all obtained from the same sample, sequenced in a study of Ad26.COV2.S vaccination and SARS-CoV-2 variants. The protocol was immunoSEQ multiplex PCR, while the TCRdb copy is restricted to in-frame clones and leaves out a portion. The sample records some 180,000 clones, about 83% being singletons. This specimen consisted of peripheral blood, obtained after recovery from COVID-19. Receptors originate from a human donor who had recovered from COVID-19.

The chain combines TRBV29-1 with TRBJ1-5, with D possibly matching TRBD1 (5 bases). This CDR3 is 13 amino acids long. The ends were cut back, 5 bases at V and 4 bases at J, with 12 bases in the middle. CDR1 and CDR2 (germline): SQVTM, ANQGSEA. CDR3 protein: CSVSSGVNQPQHF. As DNA, the CDR3 is TGCAGCGTTTCGTCGGGGGTAAATCAGCCCCAGCATTTT.

The gene calls are TRBV7-9 and TRBJ2-7; the D gene could be TRBD1 or TRBD2 (5 bases each). The CDR3 runs 15 residues. The V end lost 6 bases, the J end lost 0 bases, and 15 bases lay between the germline ends. CDR1 and CDR2 (germline): SEHNR, FQNEAQ (reference sequence). CDR3 sequence reads: CASSSRDRSSYEQYF. The CDR3 DNA reads as TGTGCCAGCAGTTCCCGGGACCGGAGCTCCTACGAGCAGTACTTC.

This clone was seen more than once but under ten times. The V call is TRBV6-2 or TRBV6-3, the J call TRBJ2-7; a possible D gene is TRBD2 (5 bases). V dropped 3 bases and J dropped 6 bases, with 9 bases sitting between them. From germline, CDR1 is MNHEY and CDR2 SVGEGT. The CDR3 extends over 12 amino acids. In DNA form, the CDR3 reads TGTGCCAGCAGTTATTCTAGCTCCGAGCAGTACTTC. It translates to CASSYSSSEQYF.

V usage is TRBV3-1 (or the pseudogene TRBV3-2) and J usage is TRBJ1-4; TRBD1 aligns across 7 bases. V lost 7 bases and J lost 7; bases outside the gene matches: 9. The germline V gene encodes CDR1 LGHDT and CDR2 YNNKEL (reference sequence). CDR3 length: 14 amino acids. The DNA of the CDR3 is TGTGCCAGCACCCTACAGGGGAGGGGTGAAAAACTGTTTTTT. Amino acids: CASTLQGRGEKLFF.

This chain joins TRBV27 and TRBJ2-7; 10 bases line up with TRBD2. The ends lost 3 bases at V and 4 bases at J; junction bases unmatched: 12. The CDR3 is 17 residues long. Germline V CDR1 and CDR2: MNHEY, SMNVEV (reference sequence). CDR3 DNA sequence: TGTGCCAGCAGTTTTGGCCCCTCTAGCGGGAGTTCTTACGAGCAGTACTTC. Translating gives CASSFGPSSGSSYEQYF.

This chain links TRBV6-4 with TRBJ2-2; D not resolved. Germline V gene data show CDR1 as MRHNA and CDR2 as SNTAGT. Trimming shortened V by 2 bases and J by 0 bases, and 1 base separated the two germline ends. The CDR3 totals 13 residues. CDR3 in amino acids: CASSDPNTGELFF. The CDR3 DNA sequence: TGTGCCAGCAGTGACCCGAACACCGGGGAGCTGTTTTTT.

The chain joins TRBV3-1 (or the pseudogene TRBV3-2) to TRBJ2-7; the D is unclear. Trimming took 1 base from V and 4 from J, leaving 14 bases between them. The germline gives CDR1 LGHDT, CDR2 YNNKEL (reference sequence). The CDR3 has 15 amino acids. The CDR3 loop is CASSQGGQSTYEQYF. In nucleotides, the CDR3 is TGTGCCAGCAGCCAAGGTGGCCAATCCACTTACGAGCAGTACTTC.

V usage is TRBV28 and J usage is TRBJ2-1; the D gene is possibly TRBD2 (6 bases). This CDR3 has 12 amino acids. The germline V gene encodes CDR1 MDHEN and CDR2 SYDVKM. Trimming took 6 bases from V and 8 from J, leaving 11 bases between them. DNA for the CDR3: TGTGCCAGCAGCCTCCCGGGGGATGAGCAGTTCTTC. Translating gives CASSLPGDEQFF.

The chain employs TRBV7-2 and TRBJ2-3, with D unresolved. V was pared by 4 bases and J by 2 bases, with 7 bases between. The CDR3 is 13 residues long. Germline assignment: CDR1 SGHTA and CDR2 FQGNSA. The CDR3 is CASSWGLTDTQYF. The CDR3 nucleotides are TGTGCCAGCAGCTGGGGTCTCACAGATACGCAGTATTTT.

The rearrangement links TRBV7-3 to TRBJ2-4; the match to TRBD1 covers 7 bases. V shed 2 bases, J shed 8 bases, and the junction held 0 bases outside the gene matches. The CDR3 has 12 amino acids. The V gene's germline CDR1 is SGHTA and CDR2 FQGTGA. DNA of the CDR3: TGTGCCAGCAGCTTACAGGGGGACATTCAGTACTTC. This codes for CASSLQGDIQYF. The variable domain in full, completed from reference TRBV7-3 and TRBJ2-4, reads GAGVSQTPSNKVTEKGKYVELRCDPISGHTALYWYRQSLGQGPEFLIYFQGTGAADDSGLPNDRFFAVRPEGSVSTLKIQRTERGDSAVYLCASSLQGDIQYFGAGTRLSVL.

V is TRBV5-1 and J is TRBJ2-7; TRBD1 aligns across 8 bases. With 3 bases clipped from V and 4 bases from J, the junction kept 6 bases outside the gene matches. There are 14 residues in the CDR3. The V gene's germline CDR1 is SGHRS and CDR2 YFSETQ. The CDR3 DNA sequence: TGCGCCAGCAGCTCCTCCGGACAGGGATACGAGCAGTACTTC. Amino acids: CASSSSGQGYEQYF.

The CDR3 DNA is TGCGCCAGCCGGACGGGTACTAATGAAAAACTGTTTTTT. Amino acids: CASRTGTNEKLFF. V gene TRBV5-1 combines with J gene TRBJ1-4; D is ambiguous. The CDR3 contains 13 residues. Germline V gene data show CDR1 as SGHRS and CDR2 as YFSETQ. The V gene lost 7 bases and the J gene lost 2 bases, with 9 bases spanning the gap.

The gene calls are TRBV27 and TRBJ1-1, with D unresolved. CDR1 and CDR2 from the germline V gene are MNHEY and SMNVEV (reference sequence). The CDR3 is made up of 13 amino acids. Deletions cut 3 bases from V and 0 bases from J, with 5 bases between. The CDR3 region is CASSLFMNTEAFF. The CDR3 DNA sequence: TGTGCCAGCAGTTTGTTCATGAACACTGAAGCTTTCTTT.

The V and J genes are TRBV9 and TRBJ1-6; the D is unclear. Trimming stripped 0 bases from V and 6 bases from J, with 7 bases between. Germline V gene sequence: CDR1 SGDLS, CDR2 YYNGEE. The CDR3 covers 14 residues. CDR3 loop: CASSVAGGNSPLHF. The CDR3 nucleotides are TGTGCCAGCAGCGTAGCTGGCGGTAATTCACCCCTCCACTTT.

The chain uses TRBV5-1 and TRBJ2-5, with unresolved D. CDR1 SGHRS and CDR2 YFSETQ come from the germline V gene. The V end lost 4 bases, the J end lost 2 bases, and 3 bases lay between the germline ends. CDR3 length: 11 amino acids. The CDR3 reads CASSTQETQYF. The CDR3 DNA reads TGCGCCAGCAGCACACAAGAGACCCAGTACTTC.

V is TRBV4-1 and J is TRBJ1-6, with a possible D match to TRBD1 (5 bases). The germline V and J ends were trimmed by 1 base and 7 bases, with 14 bases remaining between them. Germline V CDR1 and CDR2: MGHRA, YSYEKL. The CDR3 spans 16 residues. CDR3 protein: CASSQGNRGPNSPLHF. The CDR3 nucleotides read TGCGCCAGCAGCCAAGGCAACCGGGGCCCCAATTCACCCCTCCACTTT.

This chain joins TRBV5-1 and TRBJ1-5; the D gene is possibly TRBD1 (5 bases). V was trimmed by 0 bases and J by 3 bases, leaving 13 bases between them. CDR1 is SGHRS, CDR2 YFSETQ, per germline. The CDR3 contains 16 residues. CDR3 in DNA: TGCGCCAGCAGCTTGGACGGTCGGGGCCTCAATCAGCCCCAGCATTTT. Protein: CASSLDGRGLNQPQHF. Using reference TRBV5-1 and TRBJ1-5 for the parts outside the CDR3, the full variable domain is KAGVTQTPRYLIKTRGQQVTLSCSPISGHRSVSWYQQTPGQGLQFLFEYFSETQRNKGNFPGRFSGRQFSNSRSEMNVSTLELGDSALYLCASSLDGRGLNQPQHFGDGTRLSIL.

The genes are TRBV3-1 (or the pseudogene TRBV3-2) and TRBJ2-1; D call uncertain. Germline CDR1 is LGHDT and CDR2 is YNNKEL (reference sequence). Trimming cost V 1 base and J 0 bases, with 10 bases left between them. This CDR3 spans 16 amino acids. In DNA, the CDR3 is TGTGCCAGCAGCCAAGTTCTCTCATACTCCTACAATGAGCAGTTCTTC. Its protein is CASSQVLSYSYNEQFF.

This clone was counted a single time. The rearrangement uses TRBV5-1 and TRBJ2-2, with D unresolved. Trimming took 2 bases from V and 8 from J, leaving 10 bases between them. This CDR3 has 13 residues. CDR1 and CDR2 (germline): SGHRS, YFSETQ. The CDR3 loop is CASSFTLRGELFF. In DNA, the CDR3 is TGCGCCAGCAGCTTTACGCTTAGGGGGGAGCTGTTTTTT.

The V call is TRBV7-3, the J call TRBJ2-1; 9 bases are shared with TRBD1. The V segment lost 5 bases and the J segment 10 bases; nucleotides outside the gene matches: 15. Looked up from germline, CDR1 is SGHTA and CDR2 is FQGTGA. This CDR3 comprises 16 residues. CDR3 sequence: CASSPRVGQGIPEQFF. Here the CDR3 DNA reads TGTGCCAGCAGCCCAAGAGTGGGACAGGGTATACCCGAGCAGTTCTTC.

The chain joins TRBV28 to TRBJ2-3, with a possible D match to TRBD1 (6 bases). Deletions cut 4 bases from V and 3 bases from J, with 14 bases between. The germline V gene encodes CDR1 MDHEN and CDR2 SYDVKM. This CDR3 has 15 amino acids. In DNA, the CDR3 is TGTGCCAGCAGTTACGACAGGATAGATACAGATACGCAGTATTTT. Translating gives CASSYDRIDTDTQYF.

This chain links TRBV7-2 with TRBJ2-3, with D tentatively TRBD2 (5 bases). Trimming pared 2 bases from V and 6 bases from J, leaving 12 bases between. This CDR3 has 14 amino acids. The germline CDR1 and CDR2 sequences are SGHTA and FQGNSA. CDR3 sequence (DNA): TGTGCCAGCAGCTTACGGCAAAGAGGGGATACGCAGTATTTT. Amino acid sequence: CASSLRQRGDTQYF.

This clone came up a few times. The chain employs TRBV5-6 and TRBJ2-3, with D possibly being TRBD2 (6 bases). Looked up from germline, CDR1 is SGHDT and CDR2 is YYEEEE. CDR3 length: 15 residues. V was cut by 6 bases and J by 0 bases, with 14 bases left in between. The CDR3 bases are TGTGCCAGCAAATTTGTTGGGACTAGCACAGATACGCAGTATTTT. It yields the protein CASKFVGTSTDTQYF.

The chain employs TRBV7-2 and TRBJ2-5, with 7 bases lining up with TRBD2. Trimming removed 2 bases from V and 4 bases from J; junction bases left unmatched: 4. The CDR3 contains 14 residues. The germline gives CDR1 SGHTA, CDR2 FQGNSA. CDR3 coding DNA: TGTGCCAGCAGCTTAAGTGCTAGCGGAGAGACCCAGTACTTC. Encoded protein: CASSLSASGETQYF. The full variable domain, completed using reference TRBV7-2 and TRBJ2-5, is GAGVSQSPSNKVTEKGKDVELRCDPISGHTALYWYRQSLGQGLEFLIYFQGNSAPDKSGLPSDRFSAERTGGSVSTLTIQRTQQEDSAVYLCASSLSASGETQYFGPGTRLLVL.

The chain has TRBV27 and TRBJ1-2; TRBD1 is a possible D gene (5 bases). The CDR3 is 14 residues long. Germline CDR1 is MNHEY and CDR2 is SMNVEV (reference sequence). V dropped 3 bases and J dropped 7 bases, with 15 bases sitting between them. CDR3 sequence: CASSFLEQGGGYTF. In DNA, the CDR3 is TGTGCCAGCAGTTTCCTCGAGCAGGGAGGTGGCTACACCTTC.

This rearrangement joins TRBV5-1 to TRBJ2-7, with 9 positions matching TRBD1. The CDR3 loop spans 16 amino acids. The germline V gene encodes CDR1 SGHRS and CDR2 YFSETQ. The V and J ends lost 1 base and 5 bases, in that order; junction bases with no gene match: 10. This CDR3 reads CASSLMGDGTGNEQYF. DNA for the CDR3: TGCGCCAGCAGCTTGATGGGGGACGGGACAGGGAACGAGCAGTACTTC.